This paragraph covers one TCR beta chain sequence. Its target is not known. Sequenced by immunoSEQ multiplex PCR; TCRdb stores in-frame clones only, minus some. The sample holds tens of thousands of clones; roughly 94% are singletons and the top ten take approximately 0.5%. This CDR3 has 12 residues. The V end lost 8 bases, the J end lost 7 bases, and 12 bases lay between the germline ends. CDR1 and CDR2 (germline): WSHSY, SAAADI. The entry originates in a study of graft-versus-host responses after intestinal transplantation. This rearrangement joins TRBV10-2 to TRBJ2-1; TRBD2 is a possible D gene (5 bases). This clonotype was obtained from a human donor who received an intestinal transplant. Here the sequenced sample was unstimulated CD8+ T cells sorted from spleen or lymph node cells, taken before intestinal transplant. The CDR3 region has the DNA TGCGCCAGCTTCGCTAGCCAAAATGAGCAGTTCTTC. It encodes CASFASQNEQFF.